The next 2 T cell receptor beta chains were all read from a single sample in a study of cytomegalovirus exposure and HLA in healthy donors. The primer mix had 60 Vbeta and 13 Jbeta primers. The assay was immunoSEQ multiplex PCR, and TCRdb's table has in-frame clones only and misses some. The listing contains around 74,000 clones. Material for sequencing was PBMCs. The receptors were gathered from a man aged 50 to 59 in good health and CMV-seropositive.

This chain connects TRBV5-1 to TRBJ1-2; D possibly corresponds to TRBD1 (6 bases). The V end lost 4 bases, the J end lost 0 bases, and 13 bases lay between the germline ends. Looked up from germline, CDR1 is SGHRS and CDR2 is YFSETQ. The CDR3 is 15 residues long. The DNA for the CDR3 is TGCGCCAGCAGCCAGGGACAACTTGCTAACTATGGCTACACCTTC. It specifies CASSQGQLANYGYTF.

J is TRBJ2-1 and V is TRBV10-3; 8 bases align to TRBD2. CDR1 is ENHRY and CDR2 is SYGVKD in the germline V gene. CDR3 size: 15 residues. Germline trimming cut 0 bases from V and 9 bases from J; bases unmatched to any gene: 7. The chain's CDR3 is CAISESSGLAGEQFF. In DNA, the CDR3 is TGTGCCATCAGTGAGTCGTCTGGGCTAGCGGGTGAGCAGTTCTTC.